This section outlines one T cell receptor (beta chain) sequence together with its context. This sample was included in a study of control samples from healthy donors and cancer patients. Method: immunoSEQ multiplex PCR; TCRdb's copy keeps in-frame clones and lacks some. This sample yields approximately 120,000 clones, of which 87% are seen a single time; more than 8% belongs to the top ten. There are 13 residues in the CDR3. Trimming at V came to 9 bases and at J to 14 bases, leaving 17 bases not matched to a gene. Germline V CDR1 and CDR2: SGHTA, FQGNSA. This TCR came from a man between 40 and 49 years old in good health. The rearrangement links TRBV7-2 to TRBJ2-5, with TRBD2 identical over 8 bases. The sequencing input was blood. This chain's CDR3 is CASSQSGTSNFYF. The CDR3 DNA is TGTGCCAGTTCCCAATCTGGGACTAGTAATTTCTACTTC.